These 21 T cell receptor beta chains came from one sample sequenced in a study of shared clonotypes between healthy human individuals. Naive CD8 cells lacked CD45RO and underwent positive selection for CCR7, leaving out terminally differentiated effector memory CD45RA+ cells. Here immunoSEQ multiplex PCR was the method, and the copy in TCRdb shows in-frame clones only, minus some. This sample has around 640,000 clones, with 95% to 96% found just once. The sample was naive CD8+ T cells sorted from blood. The source of these receptors is a woman in her thirties in good health.

This chain joins TRBV7-9 and TRBJ2-1; D gene ambiguous. CDR3 size: 13 residues. CDR1 and CDR2 (germline): SEHNR, FQNEAQ (reference sequence). V shed 1 base and J shed 4 bases, with 5 bases lying between them. The DNA of the CDR3 is TGTGCCAGCAGCTTAGTTGAGTACAATGAGCAGTTCTTC. Its protein product is CASSLVEYNEQFF.

The CDR3: CASSPGVAGGTRYNEQFF. DNA for the CDR3: TGTGCCAGCAGCCCGGGGGTGGCGGGAGGGACCAGGTACAATGAGCAGTTCTTC. The V call is TRBV13, the J call TRBJ2-1; TRBD2 aligns across 9 bases. CDR3 length: 18 amino acids. Germline CDR1 and CDR2: PRHDT and FYEKMQ (reference sequence). Germline trimming cut 5 bases from V and 4 bases from J; bases unmatched to any gene: 15.

The chain combines TRBV11-2 with TRBJ2-7; D tentatively fits TRBD1 or TRBD2 (5 bases each). CDR1 is SGHAT, CDR2 FQNNGV, per germline. This CDR3 spans 15 amino acids. The V end was cut by 2 bases, the J end by 5 bases, with 16 bases between. CDR3 in DNA: TGTGCCAGCAGCTTAACCAGGGAGAGTATCGACGAGCAGTACTTC. It is translated as CASSLTRESIDEQYF.

The rearrangement links TRBV29-1 to TRBJ2-3; D unclear. V dropped 7 bases and J dropped 0 bases, with 20 bases sitting between them. Germline lookup yields CDR1 SQVTM and CDR2 ANQGSEA. The CDR3 extends over 16 amino acids. Written as DNA, the CDR3 is TGCAGCGCCCGGGTGTCAGGCGGCCCTAGCACAGATACGCAGTATTTT. It specifies CSARVSGGPSTDTQYF.

This clone was seen once. The genes are TRBV4-1 and TRBJ2-2; 7 nucleotides line up with TRBD2. The CDR3 runs 15 residues. The ends lost 1 base at V and 4 bases at J; junction bases unmatched: 3. The germline CDR1 and CDR2 sequences are MGHRA and YSYEKL. CDR3 in amino acids: CASSQGRGVTGELFF. Here the CDR3 DNA reads TGCGCCAGCAGCCAAGGACGGGGGGTCACCGGGGAGCTGTTTTTT.

The V gene is TRBV6-1, the J gene TRBJ1-1; tentative D call: TRBD1 (6 bases). The V gene lost 6 bases and the J gene lost 7 bases, with 6 bases spanning the gap. The CDR3 totals 10 residues. Germline V gene sequence: CDR1 MNHNS, CDR2 SASEGT. CDR3 nucleotides: TGTGCCAGCAGGGACAGTGAAGCTTTCTTT. Amino acid sequence: CASRDSEAFF.

The chain is built from TRBV4-1 and TRBJ2-1; no firm D call. Germline V CDR1 and CDR2: MGHRA, YSYEKL. The V and J ends lost 0 bases and 8 bases respectively, with 8 bases between them. This CDR3 is 13 amino acids long. The CDR3 protein is CASSQEMGYEQFF. The CDR3 DNA follows: TGCGCCAGCAGCCAAGAAATGGGCTATGAGCAGTTCTTC.

The V call is TRBV5-4, the J call TRBJ1-2; D gene unclear. Germline CDR1 and CDR2: SGHNT and YYREEE (reference sequence). The CDR3 spans 14 residues. V was pared by 4 bases and J by 4 bases, with 14 bases between. CDR3 sequence reads: CASSASSSSYGYTF. CDR3 DNA: TGTGCCAGCAGCGCTTCCTCGTCGTCCTATGGCTACACCTTC.

This clone came up once. The chain has TRBV28 and TRBJ2-2, with a weak D call TRBD2 (6 bases). Germline V lookup: CDR1 MDHEN, CDR2 SYDVKM. Deletions cut 8 bases from V and 3 bases from J, with 13 bases between. The CDR3 has 14 residues. CDR3 sequence: CASVGRLYTGELFF. The CDR3 nucleotides read TGTGCCAGCGTTGGGAGGTTATACACCGGGGAGCTGTTTTTT.

The rearrangement uses TRBV4-1 and TRBJ2-7; possibly TRBD2 for D (6 bases). Germline V gene data show CDR1 as MGHRA and CDR2 as YSYEKL. V lost 6 bases and J 2 bases, leaving 17 bases between the germline ends. This CDR3 comprises 15 residues. CDR3 sequence: CASRVRDSGAYEQYF. The CDR3 nucleotides read TGCGCCAGCAGGGTCCGGGACTCGGGCGCCTACGAGCAGTACTTC.

This rearrangement joins TRBV19 to TRBJ1-1; weak D call: TRBD1 (6 bases). This CDR3 region has 12 residues. The V and J ends lost 4 bases and 3 bases respectively, with 6 bases between them. The germline gives CDR1 LNHDA, CDR2 SQIVND (reference sequence). The DNA for the CDR3 is TGTGCCAGTAGTACAGGGGACACTGAAGCTTTCTTT. Protein sequence: CASSTGDTEAFF. Together with reference TRBV19 and TRBJ1-1, the CDR3 gives the full variable domain: DGGITQSPKYLFRKEGQNVTLSCEQNLNHDAMYWYRQDPGQGLRLIYYSQIVNDFQKGDIAEGYSVSREKKESFPLTVTSAQKNPTAFYLCASSTGDTEAFFGQGTRLTVV.

V gene TRBV7-9 combines with J gene TRBJ1-4; possible D gene TRBD1, 5 bases. Trimming stripped 5 bases from V and 13 bases from J, with 20 bases between. The germline CDR1 and CDR2 sequences are SEHNR and FQNEAQ (reference sequence). The CDR3 extends over 14 amino acids. The CDR3 loop reads CASSDGLRRESLFF. For the CDR3, the DNA is TGTGCCAGCAGCGACGGGTTGCGCAGGGAATCACTGTTTTTT.

The V gene is TRBV2, the J gene TRBJ2-1; D is unresolved. Between the trimmed V and J ends, which lost 6 bases and 4 bases, there was a span of 13 bases. The CDR3 spans 14 residues. Germline V gene sequence: CDR1 SNHLY, CDR2 FYNNEI. Here the CDR3 DNA reads TGTGCCAGCAGGGTTAGAATCCCGTACAATGAGCAGTTCTTC. This translates into CASRVRIPYNEQFF.

This clone was observed a single time. The V and J genes are TRBV27 and TRBJ2-1; D is perhaps TRBD1 or TRBD2 (5 bases each). This CDR3 has 13 amino acids. Germline CDR1 MNHEY, CDR2 SMNVEV (reference sequence). The V end was cut by 5 bases, the J end by 9 bases, with 14 bases between. The DNA of the CDR3 is TGTGCCAGCAGTCCACGTCGGGGACGTGAGCAGTTCTTC. It translates to CASSPRRGREQFF.

This chain connects TRBV2 to TRBJ1-2; D remains ambiguous. The V and J ends lost 5 bases and 4 bases respectively, with 17 bases between them. The CDR3 length is 15 residues. Germline-derived CDR1 and CDR2 are SNHLY and FYNNEI. The CDR3 coding sequence is TGTGCCAGCAGTAGACCAAAGCCTGCCCTCTATGGCTACACCTTC. It specifies CASSRPKPALYGYTF.

J is TRBJ2-1 and V is TRBV18, with 8 nucleotides matching TRBD2. CDR1 and CDR2 from the germline V gene are KGHSH and LQKENI. The CDR3 covers 15 residues. J lost 3 bases, V lost 2 bases, and 3 bases had no gene match. The CDR3, as DNA: TGTGCCAGCTCACCAAGAGCGGGGGTCTACAATGAGCAGTTCTTC. Amino acid sequence: CASSPRAGVYNEQFF.

This clone was detected only once. V is TRBV10-3 and J is TRBJ2-1; D not resolved. The length of the CDR3 is 14 residues. Germline-derived CDR1 and CDR2 are ENHRY and SYGVKD. V lost 6 bases to trimming and J lost 0 bases, with 9 bases between them. The DNA for the CDR3 is TGTGCCATCAGCCCCACGAGCTCCTACAATGAGCAGTTCTTC. Translating it yields CAISPTSSYNEQFF.

V usage is TRBV6-4 and J usage is TRBJ2-1, with D perhaps TRBD1 or TRBD2 (6 bases each). CDR3 length: 12 amino acids. The germline gives CDR1 MRHNA, CDR2 SNTAGT. Trimming took 4 bases from V and 10 from J, leaving 11 bases between them. This CDR3 reads CASSGGAREQFF. The CDR3 DNA reads as TGTGCCAGCAGTGGGGGGGCCCGGGAGCAGTTCTTC.

The chain joins TRBV6-1 to TRBJ2-7, with D hard to call. The germline V gene encodes CDR1 MNHNS and CDR2 SASEGT. Trimming left V 2 bases short and J 4 bases short, with 18 bases between. The CDR3 consists of 16 residues. The DNA of the CDR3 is TGTGCCAGCAGTGAATTGTTTGTGGGCCCCAGATACGAGCAGTACTTC. Residues: CASSELFVGPRYEQYF.

J is TRBJ2-2 and V is TRBV5-1, with 14 bases fitting TRBD2. Germline CDR1 SGHRS, CDR2 YFSETQ. The CDR3 sequence is 18 residues long. Losses at the gene ends were 2 bases for V and 6 bases for J; bases not matched to a gene: 9. The CDR3 region has the DNA TGCGCCAGCAGCTTTCCGACTAGCGGGAGGGGCCGTGCCGGGGAGCTGTTTTTT. Protein product: CASSFPTSGRGRAGELFF.

The V call is TRBV5-6, the J call TRBJ2-7, with 12 bases lining up with TRBD2. Trimming cost V 4 bases and J 4 bases; bases outside gene matches: 6. This CDR3 contains 15 residues. Germline CDR1 and CDR2: SGHDT and YYEEEE. CDR3 nucleotide sequence: TGTGCCAGCAGCACCAGGACTAGCGGGGCGTACGAGCAGTACTTC. It encodes CASSTRTSGAYEQYF.